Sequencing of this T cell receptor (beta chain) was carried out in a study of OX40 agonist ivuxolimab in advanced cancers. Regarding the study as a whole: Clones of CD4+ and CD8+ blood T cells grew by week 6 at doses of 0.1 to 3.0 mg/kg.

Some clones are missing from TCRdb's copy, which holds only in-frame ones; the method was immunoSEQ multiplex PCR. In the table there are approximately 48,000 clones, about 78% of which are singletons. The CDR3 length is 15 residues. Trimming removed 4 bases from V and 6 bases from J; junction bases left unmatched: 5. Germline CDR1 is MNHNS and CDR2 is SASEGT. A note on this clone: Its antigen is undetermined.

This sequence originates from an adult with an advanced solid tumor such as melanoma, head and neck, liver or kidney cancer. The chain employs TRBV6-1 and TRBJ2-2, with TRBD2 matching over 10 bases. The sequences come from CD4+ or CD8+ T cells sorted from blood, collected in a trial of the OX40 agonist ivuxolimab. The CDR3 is CASSVSGRAPGELFF. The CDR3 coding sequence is TGTGCCAGCAGTGTAAGCGGGAGGGCCCCCGGGGAGCTGTTTTTT.